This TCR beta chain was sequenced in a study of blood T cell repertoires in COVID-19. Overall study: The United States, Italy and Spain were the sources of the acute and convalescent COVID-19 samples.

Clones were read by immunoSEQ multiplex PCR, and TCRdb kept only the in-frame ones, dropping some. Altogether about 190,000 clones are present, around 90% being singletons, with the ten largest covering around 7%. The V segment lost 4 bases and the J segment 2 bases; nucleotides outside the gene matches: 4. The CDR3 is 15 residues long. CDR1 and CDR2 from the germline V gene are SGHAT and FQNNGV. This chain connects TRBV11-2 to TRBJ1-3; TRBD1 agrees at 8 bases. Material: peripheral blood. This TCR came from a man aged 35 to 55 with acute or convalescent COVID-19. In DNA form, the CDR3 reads TGTGCCAGCAGCTCAGGGGGCGAAGCTGGAAACACCATATATTTT. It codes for CASSSGGEAGNTIYF.